Given below is one T cell receptor (beta chain) in context. No antigen is known for it. The CDR3 contains 17 residues. Trimming removed 6 bases at V and 1 base at J, with 21 bases between. Germline values: CDR1 LNHDA, CDR2 SQIVND (reference sequence). This record belongs to a study of T cell responses to AZD1222 COVID-19 vaccine. Regarding the study as a whole: Repertoires were sampled only after the peak T cell response. Mostly white British, mostly female donors; authors suggested clonal diversity may be underestimated. The study identified only six AZD1222 recipients as seropositive at baseline.

Measured with immunoSEQ multiplex PCR; TCRdb has only the in-frame clones, and not every one. The sample lists over 100,000 clones; 85% to 90% were seen once. This material consisted of peripheral blood, taken on day 0 of AZD1222 vaccination. This clonotype was sampled from an adult in good health. The chain combines TRBV19 with TRBJ1-2; D may be TRBD1 (5 bases). This CDR3 is CASRKNNEGKGNYGYTF. DNA for the CDR3: TGTGCCAGTAGGAAGAACAATGAGGGGAAGGGTAACTATGGCTACACCTTC.